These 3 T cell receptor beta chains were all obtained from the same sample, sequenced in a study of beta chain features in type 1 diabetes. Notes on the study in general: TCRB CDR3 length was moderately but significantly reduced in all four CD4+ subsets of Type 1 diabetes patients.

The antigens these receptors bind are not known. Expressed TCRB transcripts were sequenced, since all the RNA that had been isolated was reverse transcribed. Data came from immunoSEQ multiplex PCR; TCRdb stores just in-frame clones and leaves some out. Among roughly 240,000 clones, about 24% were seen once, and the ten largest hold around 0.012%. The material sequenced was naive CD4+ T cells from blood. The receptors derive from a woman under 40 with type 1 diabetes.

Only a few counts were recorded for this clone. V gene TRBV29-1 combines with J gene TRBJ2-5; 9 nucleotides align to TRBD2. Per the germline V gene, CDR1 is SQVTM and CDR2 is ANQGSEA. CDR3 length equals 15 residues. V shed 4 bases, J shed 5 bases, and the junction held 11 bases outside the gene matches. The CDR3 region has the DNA TGCAGCGTTGTAGGGGCGGGAGGGCCGGGGGAGACCCAGTACTTC. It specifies CSVVGAGGPGETQYF.

CDR3 DNA: TGTGCCTTACGGATGGAGGGCTCCTACAATGAGCAGTTCTTC. Its translation is CALRMEGSYNEQFF. V usage is TRBV30 and J usage is TRBJ2-1, with a weak D call TRBD2 (6 bases). Deletions cut 7 bases from V and 0 bases from J, with 13 bases between. Germline V gene sequence: CDR1 GTSNPN, CDR2 SVGIG (reference sequence). The CDR3 is 14 amino acids.

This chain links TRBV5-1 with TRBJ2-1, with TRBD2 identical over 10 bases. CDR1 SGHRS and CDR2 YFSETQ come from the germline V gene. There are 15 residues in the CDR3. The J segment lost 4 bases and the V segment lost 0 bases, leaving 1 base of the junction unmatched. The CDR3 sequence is CASSLALAGYNEQFF. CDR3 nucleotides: TGCGCCAGCAGCTTGGCACTAGCGGGATACAATGAGCAGTTCTTC.